Below are 27 T cell receptor beta chains sequenced from a single sample in a study of CD8+ T cells in alopecia areata listed by TCRdb under 2018. Library generation was performed with the immunoSEQ multiplex PCR assay. RNA was extracted from all samples and reverse transcribed into cDNA as template for TCR sequencing. TCRdb carries this immuneACCESS record with in-frame sequences only. Its versions omit some clonotypes, under half of them owing to an unresolved V gene in the studies checked, with the rest unexplained. The sample yields roughly 140,000 clones; 45% to 60% were counted once. Around 1% of the sample comes from the top ten. This specimen's time point label, per the study, means: baseline before oral tofacitinib. Material: CD4+ T cells sorted from blood, obtained at week 0. These receptors were obtained from a human donor with alopecia areata.

The J gene is TRBJ2-1, the V gene TRBV29-1; unclear D gene. Germline V gene sequence: CDR1 SQVTM, CDR2 ANQGSEA. This CDR3 comprises 11 residues. Trimming stripped 7 bases from V and 4 bases from J, with 8 bases between. CDR3 in amino acids: CSAIGYNEQFF. The CDR3 bases are TGCAGCGCGATAGGGTACAATGAGCAGTTCTTC.

The rearrangement joins TRBV7-7 to TRBJ2-1; D is uncertain. Per the germline V gene, CDR1 is SSHAT and CDR2 is FNYEAQ (reference sequence). With 0 bases removed from V and 3 bases from J, the gap between germline ends came to 3 bases. The CDR3 has 13 residues. CDR3 loop: CASSLAHYNEQFF. The CDR3 DNA follows: TGTGCCAGCAGCTTAGCGCACTACAATGAGCAGTTCTTC.

The chain uses TRBV5-1 and TRBJ2-7; 7 bases map to TRBD1. This CDR3 region has 15 residues. The trim removed 4 bases at V and 0 bases at J, leaving 7 bases unmatched. Germline-derived CDR1 and CDR2 are SGHRS and YFSETQ. The CDR3 DNA follows: TGCGCCAGCAGCGGGGGACAGATGATCTCCTACGAGCAGTACTTC. It translates to CASSGGQMISYEQYF.

On this clone itself: An end of the junction differs from the germline gene, which may be a read error. The rearrangement uses TRBV7-8 and TRBJ1-3; D not resolved. Germline V CDR1 and CDR2: SGHVS, FQNEAQ. The CDR3 runs to 15 residues. CDR3 amino acids: CASSLAGSSGNTIYF. The CDR3 DNA is TGTGCCAGCAGCCTAGCTGGGAGCTCTGGAAACACCATATATTTT.

This clone was seen a single time. The genes are TRBV30 and TRBJ1-4; D is undetermined. V shed 0 bases and J shed 5 bases, with 7 bases lying between them. CDR1 and CDR2 from the germline V gene are GTSNPN and SVGIG (reference sequence). CDR3 length: 13 amino acids. The CDR3 reads CAWSVRMNEKLFF. CDR3 nucleotides: TGTGCCTGGAGTGTACGCATGAATGAAAAACTGTTTTTT.

The chain joins TRBV9 to TRBJ2-4; no reliable D call. CDR1 is SGDLS and CDR2 is YYNGEE in the germline V gene. The CDR3 is made up of 16 amino acids. The ends were cut back, 3 bases at V and 0 bases at J, with 13 bases in the middle. The DNA for the CDR3 is TGTGCCAGCAGCGCCGAGTTCTCAGGAGCCAAAAACATTCAGTACTTC. The encoded protein is CASSAEFSGAKNIQYF.

V is TRBV23-1 and J is TRBJ2-4; D ambiguous. TRBV23-1 is an ORF; its function is uncertain. This CDR3 has 20 amino acids. V dropped 2 bases and J dropped 2 bases, with 25 bases sitting between them. CDR3 residues: CASSQKAEAVRNDPKNIQYF. The CDR3 DNA is TGCGCCAGCAGTCAAAAGGCAGAGGCGGTCCGGAACGATCCCAAAAACATTCAGTACTTC.

This clone turned up a few times. The chain links TRBV4-2 to TRBJ2-4, with TRBD2 matching 11 bases. With V trimmed by 2 bases and J by 3 bases, 6 bases remained unmatched. The germline V gene has CDR1 LGHNA and CDR2 YNFKEQ. The CDR3 length is 17 residues. CDR3 sequence (DNA): TGTGCCAGCAGCCAATCTAGCGGGAGGATCCGCAAAAACATTCAGTACTTC. Its protein product is CASSQSSGRIRKNIQYF.

This chain uses TRBV2 with TRBJ2-7; possible D gene TRBD2, 5 bases. CDR1 is SNHLY and CDR2 is FYNNEI in the germline V gene. CDR3 length: 12 amino acids. Trimming stripped 10 bases from V and 0 bases from J, with 10 bases between. CDR3 DNA: TGTGCCACCGGCGGGTCCTCCTACGAGCAGTACTTC. It codes for CATGGSSYEQYF.

This clone was counted a few times. The chain recombines TRBV6-1 with TRBJ2-2; 10 bases are shared with TRBD2. CDR3 size: 14 residues. Germline CDR1 and CDR2: MNHNS and SASEGT. In DNA form, the CDR3 reads TGTGCAGCGGGGCTAGCGGGAGAATCCGGGGAGCTGTTTTTT. This translates into CAAGLAGESGELFF.

The chain links TRBV30 to TRBJ2-5; D possibly matches TRBD1 or TRBD2 (5 bases each). The CDR3 is made up of 15 amino acids. V shed 0 bases and J shed 7 bases, with 18 bases lying between them. The germline V gene has CDR1 GTSNPN and CDR2 SVGIG (reference sequence). The CDR3 reads CAWSVPGLERGTQYF. The CDR3 DNA sequence: TGTGCCTGGAGTGTCCCCGGACTGGAGAGGGGGACCCAGTACTTC.

This clone was seen more than once but under ten times. The chain is built from TRBV29-1 and TRBJ2-3; D is possibly TRBD1 (6 bases). CDR1 SQVTM and CDR2 ANQGSEA come from the germline V gene. V was pared by 6 bases and J by 3 bases, with 19 bases between. This CDR3 has 15 residues. CDR3 coding DNA: TGCAGCGTGGACCAGGGGATTTTAGGGACAGATACGCAGTATTTT. Translated: CSVDQGILGTDTQYF.

In this sample, this clone turned up once. The chain carries TRBV19 and TRBJ2-3; TRBD2 might be the D (6 bases). Germline V gene sequence: CDR1 LNHDA, CDR2 SQIVND (reference sequence). V shed 6 bases and J shed 8 bases, with 12 bases lying between them. The CDR3 is 12 residues long. The CDR3: CASRPTGSTQYF. CDR3 coding DNA: TGTGCCAGTAGACCCACCGGGAGTACGCAGTATTTT.

The rearrangement uses TRBV2 and TRBJ1-2, with 10 bases that match TRBD1. The CDR3 runs to 15 residues. CDR1 and CDR2 from the germline V gene are SNHLY and FYNNEI. V was pared by 5 bases and J by 2 bases, with 5 bases of the junction left unmatched. CDR3 loop: CASSWGGQGNYGYTF. The CDR3 bases are TGTGCCAGCAGTTGGGGGGGACAGGGGAACTATGGCTACACCTTC.

This clone was recorded a few times. This chain connects TRBV2 to TRBJ2-5, with TRBD2 matching 8 bases. Germline loops: CDR1 SNHLY, CDR2 FYNNEI. The V gene end was trimmed by 5 bases and the J gene end by 13 bases; junction bases not matched to a gene: 9. The CDR3 sequence is 12 residues long. In nucleotides, the CDR3 is TGTGCCAGCAGTCCCCGCGTAGCGGGACTGTACTTC. Its translation: CASSPRVAGLYF.

This clone was counted between two and nine times. The chain is built from TRBV29-1 and TRBJ2-2, with 7 bases matching TRBD1. The CDR3 spans 15 residues. Looked up from germline, CDR1 is SQVTM and CDR2 is ANQGSEA. V lost 6 bases and J lost 0; bases outside the gene matches: 7. The CDR3 sequence is CSVGRDRANTGELFF. DNA of the CDR3: TGCAGCGTGGGCAGGGACAGAGCGAACACCGGGGAGCTGTTTTTT.

The V and J genes are TRBV6-5 and TRBJ1-2; no reliable D call. There are 12 residues in the CDR3. Trimming took 6 bases from V and 4 from J, leaving 9 bases between them. Germline-derived CDR1 and CDR2 are MNHEY and SVGAGI. CDR3 residues: CASSRHGYGYTF. In DNA, the CDR3 is TGTGCCAGCAGCCGACACGGCTATGGCTACACCTTC.

The CDR3 spells CASSSGGSYNEQFF. The CDR3 DNA follows: TGTGCCAGCTCTAGCGGGGGCTCCTACAATGAGCAGTTCTTC. The chain has TRBV6-1 and TRBJ2-1; 10 positions agree with TRBD2. This CDR3 is built from 14 residues. Germline loops: CDR1 MNHNS, CDR2 SASEGT. Losses at the gene ends were 8 bases for V and 0 bases for J; bases not matched to a gene: 1.

J is TRBJ1-5 and V is TRBV2; D ambiguous. The ends were cut back, 2 bases at V and 0 bases at J, with 2 bases in the middle. Germline V lookup: CDR1 SNHLY, CDR2 FYNNEI. The CDR3 consists of 13 residues. CDR3 nucleotides: TGTGCCAGCAGTGAAAATAGCAATCAGCCCCAGCATTTT. It translates to CASSENSNQPQHF.

This clone appeared a few times. V gene TRBV29-1 combines with J gene TRBJ2-6; D is perhaps TRBD1 or TRBD2 (5 bases each). This CDR3 is built from 18 residues. The germline CDR1 and CDR2 sequences are SQVTM and ANQGSEA. With 2 bases removed from V and 0 bases from J, the gap between germline ends came to 17 bases. The CDR3 region is CSVETYRSGTSGANVLTF. The DNA of the CDR3 is TGCAGCGTTGAAACTTACCGATCAGGGACCTCTGGGGCCAACGTCCTGACTTTC.

This chain links TRBV2 with TRBJ2-5, with 10 nucleotides matching TRBD2. J gave up 5 bases and V 7 bases, and 7 bases lay outside the gene matches. The germline CDR1 and CDR2 sequences are SNHLY and FYNNEI. The CDR3 length is 14 residues. CDR3 coding DNA: TGTGCCAGCACCGGAGGACTAGCGGTGGAGACCCAGTACTTC. Translating gives CASTGGLAVETQYF.

Only a few counts were recorded for this clone. This chain joins TRBV9 and TRBJ2-2; 7 bases match TRBD1. The length of the CDR3 is 15 residues. CDR1 and CDR2 (germline): SGDLS, YYNGEE. Trimming removed 5 bases from V and 4 bases from J; junction bases left unmatched: 8. The CDR3 reads CASRRTGESTGELFF. The CDR3 region has the DNA TGTGCCAGCAGGCGAACAGGGGAGAGCACCGGGGAGCTGTTTTTT.

In this sample, this clone turned up a few times. The chain employs TRBV4-3 and TRBJ1-5; D may be TRBD1 (5 bases). This CDR3 contains 15 residues. Trimming cost V 3 bases and J 2 bases, with 11 bases left between them. The germline CDR1 and CDR2 sequences are LGHNA and YSLEER. The CDR3 DNA follows: TGCGCCAGCAGCCAGATGTGGGACGGCAATCAGCCCCAGCATTTT. This encodes CASSQMWDGNQPQHF.

The rearrangement uses TRBV29-1 and TRBJ2-6; no reliable D call. The CDR3 spans 13 residues. V was trimmed by 4 bases and J by 2 bases, leaving 6 bases between them. Germline V lookup: CDR1 SQVTM, CDR2 ANQGSEA. The CDR3 nucleotides are TGCAGCGTTGCCAGTACTGGGGCCAACGTCCTGACTTTC. Amino acids: CSVASTGANVLTF.

The genes are TRBV30 and TRBJ1-2, with TRBD1 matching over 11 bases. This CDR3 spans 13 amino acids. J was trimmed by 6 bases and V by 4 bases; bases with no gene match: 4. Germline CDR1 GTSNPN, CDR2 SVGIG (reference sequence). The CDR3 coding sequence is TGTGCCTGGATGCGGGGACAGGGGGATGGCTACACCTTC. Residues: CAWMRGQGDGYTF.

This chain joins TRBV4-1 and TRBJ2-1; 10 bases are shared with TRBD2. This CDR3 is 15 amino acids long. V was clipped by 3 bases and J by 10 bases; unmatched bases: 9. Looked up from germline, CDR1 is MGHRA and CDR2 is YSYEKL. The CDR3 is CASSQGLAGVREQFF. Written as DNA, the CDR3 is TGCGCCAGCAGCCAGGGCCTAGCGGGAGTCCGGGAGCAGTTCTTC.

This clone was seen ten or more times. The J gene is TRBJ2-4, the V gene TRBV29-1, with TRBD1 as a possible D gene (7 bases). This CDR3 spans 12 amino acids. The V gene lost 2 bases and the J gene lost 6 bases, with 8 bases spanning the gap. Germline CDR1 is SQVTM and CDR2 is ANQGSEA. DNA for the CDR3: TGCAGCGTTGAACAGGGGGGAAACATTCAGTACTTC. Encoded protein: CSVEQGGNIQYF. Looking up the rest from reference TRBV29-1 and TRBJ2-4 gives the full variable domain: SAVISQKPSRDICQRGTSLTIQCQVDSQVTMMFWYRQQPGQSLTLIATANQGSEATYESGFVIDKFPISRPNLTFSTLTVSNMSPEDSSIYLCSVEQGGNIQYFGAGTRLSVL.